These 23 T cell receptor beta chains came from one sample sequenced in a study of CD8+ T cells in alopecia areata. After isolation, RNA underwent reverse transcription to generate cDNA as the sequencing template. Sequenced by immunoSEQ multiplex PCR; TCRdb stores in-frame clones only, minus some. Recorded here are around 100,000 clones, none singletons. Material for sequencing was lesional skin. These receptors all stem from a C3H/HeJ mouse with alopecia areata. The strain is characterized by the MHC haplotype H2-k.

This clone was observed a handful of times. The protein listed by TCRdb differs at residue 13 from the translated DNA, so the DNA translation is shown. The genes and germline here are from mouse. Read sequence stops 3 residues before the CDR3 end, and the germline J gene provides the missing end. V and J are TRBV19 and TRBJ1-3, with 8 bases matching TRBD1. The germline V gene has CDR1 FNHDT and CDR2 SITEND (reference sequence). This CDR3 is built from 16 residues. V lost 4 bases and J lost 0; bases outside the gene matches: 6. The part of the CDR3 DNA that was read is TGTGCCAGCAGTGTCCCCGGGACAGGTTCTGGAAATACG. Translated: CASSVPGTGSGNT. The CDR3 reads in full as CASSVPGTGSGNTLYF.

A few counts support this clone. Germline and genes: mouse. The missing CDR3 end, 4 residues past where the read stops, is filled in from the germline J gene. This chain joins TRBV14 and TRBJ2-5, with 11 bases identical to TRBD1. CDR1 is SGHDT, CDR2 FRDEAV, per germline. The V and J ends lost 2 bases and 2 bases, in that order; junction bases with no gene match: 4. This CDR3 spans 16 amino acids. Partial CDR3 DNA: TGTGCCAGCAGTTTTCTGGACAGGGGGCTCCAAGAC. The encoded protein is CASSFLDRGLQD. The entire CDR3 reads CASSFLDRGLQDTQYF.

Details on this clone: Gene names are mouse gene names. CDR3 DNA (partial): TGTGCCAGCAGTGATGCACAGTGGCCTCCCAACGAA. Its translation: CASSDAQWPPNE. The full CDR3 sequence reads CASSDAQWPPNERLFF. The genes are TRBV13-3 and TRBJ1-4; D unclear. The read stops 4 residues short of the end of the CDR3; the missing end is completed from the germline J gene. The CDR3 has 16 residues. V lost 0 bases and J 3 bases, leaving 12 bases between the germline ends. Germline V gives CDR1 NNHDY, CDR2 SYVADS.

Only a few counts were recorded for this clone. Germline and genes here are mouse. Read coverage stops 4 residues before the CDR3 terminus; the germline J gene supplies the remainder. This rearrangement joins TRBV13-3 to TRBJ2-7, with 9 nucleotides matching TRBD1. The CDR3 loop spans 13 amino acids. Germline-derived CDR1 and CDR2 are NNHDY and SYVADS. CDR3 bases read: TGTGCCAGCAGCCCGGGACAGGGTGAT. It specifies CASSPGQGD. The whole CDR3 is CASSPGQGDEQYF.

This clone showed up just a few times. The genes are named according to mouse. Read coverage stops 4 residues before the CDR3 terminus; the germline J gene supplies the remainder. This chain links TRBV13-2 with TRBJ2-7; 8 bases match TRBD2. Germline V CDR1 and CDR2: NNHNN, SYGAGS (reference sequence). This CDR3 comprises 14 residues. CDR3: CASGDWGVLYEQYF. The sequenced part of the CDR3 DNA is TGTGCCAGCGGTGACTGGGGGGTGTTATAT.

This clone was seen a handful of times. Mouse gene names apply. The sequence runs out 4 residues before the end of the CDR3; the remainder is reconstructed from the germline J gene. This chain joins TRBV13-2 and TRBJ2-7; 8 bases match TRBD1. The CDR3 has 13 amino acids. Losses at the gene ends were 2 bases for V and 3 bases for J; bases not matched to a gene: 1. Germline V gives CDR1 NNHNN, CDR2 SYGAGS (reference sequence). The part of the CDR3 DNA that was read is TGTGCCAGCGGTGAACAGGGGGACTAT. Encoded protein: CASGEQGDY. From start to end, the CDR3 is CASGEQGDYEQYF.

This clone was seen only a few times. Gene names are the mouse ones. The read terminates 4 residues ahead of where the CDR3 ends, so the germline J gene completes it. This chain links TRBV1 with TRBJ2-1; 8 positions agree with TRBD2. Germline V CDR1 and CDR2: NSQYPW, LRSPGD (reference sequence). V lost 0 bases, J lost 6 bases, and 7 bases stayed unmatched. The CDR3 contains 16 residues. The covered CDR3 bases are TGCACCTGCAGTGCAGATCGGGGGGGGCGCGGTGCT. Protein product: CTCSADRGGRGA. The full CDR3 sequence reads CTCSADRGGRGAEQFF.

This clone occurred a few times. TCRdb and the translated DNA give different amino acids at residue 13; the protein presented here is the one translated from the DNA. Gene names refer to mouse genes. The read finishes 3 residues shy of the CDR3 end, and the germline J gene is used to complete it. The genes are TRBV1 and TRBJ1-6, with 8 positions matching TRBD1. TRBJ1-6 is placed among ORFs of uncertain function. The CDR3 contains 16 residues. J gave up 7 bases and V 3 bases, and 8 bases lay outside the gene matches. Per germline, CDR1 NSQYPW and CDR2 LRSPGD (reference sequence). The part of the CDR3 DNA that was read is TGCACCTGCAGTGCGGGGACAGGAGCATGGAATTCGCCC. Protein sequence: CTCSAGTGAWNSP. The full CDR3 is CTCSAGTGAWNSPLYF.

As regards this clone: Genes and germline come from the mouse. Read data end 4 residues before the CDR3 end; the end is taken from the germline J gene. The rearrangement links TRBV13-3 to TRBJ1-4; 8 bases align to TRBD1. Germline-derived CDR1 and CDR2 are NNHDY and SYVADS. The CDR3 runs to 15 residues. Trimming cost V 4 bases and J 4 bases; bases outside gene matches: 6. The CDR3 is CASSPQDRDNERLFF. CDR3 bases read: TGTGCCAGCAGTCCTCAGGACAGGGACAACGAA.

This clone was seen only a few times. The gene names here belong to mouse. The missing CDR3 end, 4 residues past where the read stops, is filled in from the germline J gene. The rearrangement uses TRBV13-3 and TRBJ1-1; TRBD1 matches 8 bases. J was trimmed by 1 base and V by 6 bases; bases with no gene match: 5. This CDR3 is built from 14 residues. CDR1 and CDR2 from the germline V gene are NNHDY and SYVADS. The CDR3 sequence is CASIDRGRNTEVFF. The DNA read from the CDR3 is TGTGCCAGCATCGACAGGGGAAGAAACACA.

This clone has more than one count but fewer than ten. Here the gene names and germline are mouse. The read ends 4 residues early relative to the CDR3; the germline J gene fills the gap. The chain joins TRBV1 to TRBJ2-4; 8 bases match TRBD2. The CDR3 is made up of 15 amino acids. From germline, CDR1 is NSQYPW and CDR2 LRSPGD (reference sequence). The CDR3 is CTCSAEMGGRNTLYF. The CDR3 DNA, read in part, is TGCACCTGCAGTGCAGAGATGGGGGGGAGGAAC.

This clone has at least ten counts. The genes and germline here are from mouse. Sequencing ends 4 residues short of the CDR3 end; the germline J gene provides the rest. The genes are TRBV13-3 and TRBJ2-5; D is possibly TRBD2 (5 bases). V dropped 4 bases and J dropped 0 bases, with 9 bases sitting between them. This CDR3 is built from 14 residues. Per the germline V gene, CDR1 is NNHDY and CDR2 is SYVADS. The CDR3 spells CASSQTGNQDTQYF. CDR3 DNA (partial): TGTGCCAGCAGTCAAACTGGAAACCAAGAC. Filled out from reference TRBV13-3 and TRBJ2-5, the complete variable domain reads EAAVTQSPRSKVAVTGGKVTLSCHQTNNHDYMYWYRQDTGHGLRLIHYSYVADSTEKGDIPDGYKASRPSQENFSLILELASLSQTAVYFCASSQTGNQDTQYFGPGTRLLVL.

This clone turned up a few times. Mouse gene names and germline throughout. The read halts 4 residues ahead of the CDR3 end, with the missing end drawn from the germline J gene. J is TRBJ2-7 and V is TRBV19; tentatively, D is TRBD2 (6 bases). The CDR3 contains 12 residues. The germline CDR1 and CDR2 sequences are FNHDT and SITEND (reference sequence). The CDR3 spells CASSYWEYEQYF. Incomplete CDR3 DNA: TGTGCCAGCAGTTACTGGGAGTAT.

For this clone: The gene symbols are mouse symbols. The sequenced fragment ends 4 residues before the CDR3 boundary, so the rest is inferred from the germline J gene. The V and J genes are TRBV13-1 and TRBJ1-4; 8 bases are a match to TRBD1. Germline loops: CDR1 NSHNY, CDR2 SYGAGN. The CDR3 sequence is 13 residues long. The DNA read from the CDR3 is TGTGCCAGCAGGGACAGGGAGGGCGAA. Protein: CASRDREGE. The full CDR3 sequence reads CASRDREGERLFF.

As regards this clone: Gene names and germline match the mouse. The read ends 4 residues before the CDR3 terminus; that terminus is restored from the germline J gene. This rearrangement joins TRBV13-3 to TRBJ1-2; D perhaps matches TRBD1 (6 bases). The CDR3 totals 17 residues. Germline CDR1 reads NNHDY; CDR2 reads SYVADS. The CDR3 is CASSDAWGLGGRDDYTF. CDR3 DNA (partial): TGTGCCAGCAGTGATGCATGGGGACTGGGGGGGCGCGAC.

As to this clone: Gene names and germline refer to mouse. The DNA ends 4 residues before the CDR3 does, and the rest of the CDR3 is filled in from the germline J gene. J is TRBJ2-2 and V is TRBV19; D is perhaps TRBD1 (5 bases). Germline V lookup: CDR1 FNHDT, CDR2 SITEND (reference sequence). The ends were cut back, 6 bases at V and 0 bases at J, with 12 bases in the middle. This CDR3 spans 15 amino acids. This chain's CDR3 is CASTVDTSNTGQLYF. The covered CDR3 bases are TGTGCCAGCACCGTGGACACTTCAAACACCGGG. Complete variable domain (other parts from reference TRBV19 and TRBJ2-2): GGIITQTPKFLIGQEGQKLTLKCQQNFNHDTMYWYRQDSGKGLRLIYYSITENDLQKGDLSEGYDASREKKSSFSLTVTSAQKNEMAVFLCASTVDTSNTGQLYFGEGSKLTVL.

There are a few counts of this clone. Gene and germline names: mouse. Read data end 4 residues before the CDR3 end; the end is taken from the germline J gene. The genes are TRBV1 and TRBJ2-4, with TRBD1 matching over 8 bases. The germline CDR1 and CDR2 sequences are NSQYPW and LRSPGD (reference sequence). V gave up 3 bases and J gave up 1 base; unmatched junction bases: 3. The CDR3 has 15 residues. Here the CDR3 reads CTCSALTGGQNTLYF. The CDR3 DNA, read in part, is TGCACCTGCAGTGCGCTGACAGGGGGTCAAAAC.

Of note for this clone: Gene names and germline match the mouse. Read sequence stops 4 residues before the CDR3 end, and the germline J gene provides the missing end. V usage is TRBV13-3 and J usage is TRBJ2-5; maybe TRBD2 (6 bases). The V end lost 5 bases, the J end lost 2 bases, and 9 bases lay between the germline ends. The CDR3 length is 13 residues. The V gene's germline CDR1 is NNHDY and CDR2 SYVADS. The CDR3 bases that were read are TGTGCCAGCAGCCTGGGGATCCAAGAC. Amino acids: CASSLGIQD. The CDR3 as a whole reads CASSLGIQDTQYF.

This clone came up a few times. The listed genes are named as in mouse. The read gets to within 4 residues of the CDR3 end, and the germline J gene fills in the rest. The V call is TRBV13-3, the J call TRBJ2-3, with 9 bases that match TRBD2. CDR3 length: 16 amino acids. Trimming took 5 bases from V and 0 from J; bases not matched to a gene: 7. CDR1 and CDR2 (germline): NNHDY, SYVADS. Partial CDR3 DNA: TGTGCCAGCAGGGGACTGGGTCTCCCTAGTGCAGAA. This codes for CASRGLGLPSAE. The entire CDR3 is CASRGLGLPSAETLYF.

Remarks on this clone: All gene names here are mouse names. Coverage ceases 4 residues before the CDR3 finishes, and the germline J gene fills in the end. The rearrangement links TRBV13-3 to TRBJ2-5; maybe TRBD2 (5 bases). CDR1 NNHDY and CDR2 SYVADS come from the germline V gene. Trimming left V 1 base short and J 2 bases short, with 8 bases between. The CDR3 has 14 amino acids. The CDR3 is CASSDNLGQDTQYF. The sequenced CDR3 bases are TGTGCCAGCAGTGATAATCTGGGCCAAGAC.

In the case of this clone: The genes are named according to mouse. The CDR3 end falls 4 residues outside the read, so it is completed with the germline J gene. This rearrangement joins TRBV19 to TRBJ1-1; possibly TRBD1 for D (5 bases). V gave up 2 bases and J gave up 0 bases, with 8 bases separating them. Germline V gene lookup returns CDR1 FNHDT and CDR2 SITEND (reference sequence). There are 14 residues in the CDR3. CDR3 DNA, as far as it was read: TGTGCCAGCAGTATGACAGTCGCAAACACA. Its protein is CASSMTVANT. The full CDR3 is CASSMTVANTEVFF.

Worth noting for this clone: All gene names here are mouse names. This CDR3 is CASSIRDWGRTYEQYF. Incomplete CDR3 DNA: TGTGCCAGCAGTATACGGGACTGGGGGAGGACCTAT. This sequence joins TRBV19 and TRBJ2-7; 11 nucleotides agree with TRBD2. Read data end 4 residues before the CDR3 end; the end is taken from the germline J gene. V trimming: 1 base; J trimming: 2 bases; junction bases outside the gene matches: 5. The CDR3 loop spans 16 amino acids. Germline V gives CDR1 FNHDT, CDR2 SITEND (reference sequence).

Worth noting for this clone: The genes are named according to mouse. With the read ending 4 residues before the CDR3 end, the germline J gene is used to fill in that end. The J gene is TRBJ1-1, the V gene TRBV13-3; a possible D gene is TRBD1 (6 bases). Germline V lookup: CDR1 NNHDY, CDR2 SYVADS. Between the trimmed V and J ends, which lost 2 bases and 0 bases, there was a span of 11 bases. This CDR3 is 15 amino acids long. This chain's CDR3 is CASSEWTVANTEVFF. The covered CDR3 bases are TGTGCCAGCAGTGAGTGGACAGTTGCAAACACA.